This TCR beta chain originates from a study of Ad26.COV2.S vaccination and SARS-CoV-2 variants (TCRdb year 2021). Turning to the overall study: Donors in the vaccine arm were drawn from COV1001, a phase I-IIa trial of Ad26.COV2.S in healthy adults that was multicentre, randomized, double-blind and placebo-controlled. Trial participants were randomized into five groups of five: low-dose or high-dose Ad26.COV2.S given once or twice, or placebo on both occasions. Investigators remained blinded to trial group allocation during experiments and outcome assessment. A total of around 32 samples were included in the TCR-sequenced set, comprising around 19 Ad26.COV2.S vaccine recipients, 5 placebo recipients and 8 SARS-CoV-2 convalescent individuals. Ad26.COV2.S was administered intramuscularly at 5 x 10^10 or 1 x 10^11 viral particles, either as a single shot or as two shots given 56 days apart. TCRbeta repertoire sequencing served as the tool for gauging how specific and how broad the SARS-CoV-2-reactive T cell receptors were following Ad26.COV2.S vaccination. Results and caveats for the whole study, not just this receptor: The study lacked the statistical power to compare responses across vaccine doses or regimens. Vaccine and placebo recipients had comparable non-spike TCR breadth, which fits with the vaccine containing only spike. Substantial breadth of spike-specific CD8+ and CD4+ T cell responses was reported after vaccination. The authors noted that the TCR breadth and depth analyses may have underestimated total T cell responses. Spike-specific TCR breadth was higher in Ad26.COV2.S recipients than in placebo recipients (P = 0.0014).

The germline V gene yields SGHNT for CDR1 and YENEEA for CDR2. The trim is 1 base for V and 3 bases for J, with a gap of 14 bases between the germline ends. The CDR3 has 16 amino acids, counting the end cysteine and phenylalanine. CDR3 DNA only is kept here, 48 bases in frame from base 1. The immunoSEQ Assay was used to sequence TCRbeta CDR3 regions. After extraction, genomic DNA underwent amplification by bias-controlled multiplex PCR, followed by high-throughput sequencing. In the original analysis: Collapsing and filtering of sequences were performed to quantify the absolute abundance of each unique TCRbeta CDR3 region. T cell fraction was estimated by normalizing TCRbeta template counts to usable DNA, with usable DNA measured through amplification of reference genes found in all nucleated cells. Repertoire TCRs were annotated as SARS-CoV-2-specific when V gene, CDR3 amino acid sequence and J gene were exactly matched to a known reactive TCR set. MIRA supplied the reference SARS-CoV-2 TCR set, which was filtered for enrichment in COVID-19-positive ImmuneCODE repertoires so that public or cross-reactive TCRs were removed. Based on the MIRA antigens, annotated TCRs were further analysed at the level of specific ORF or position within ORF. Depth was the summed frequency of annotated unique rearrangements, while breadth was defined as annotated unique rearrangements over total unique productive rearrangements. TCR breadth was compared between groups using two-sided Wilcoxon rank-sum tests. TCRdb stores this immuneACCESS table with in-frame sequences only. Part of the clones is absent; in the studies checked, under half of the shortfall reflects unresolved V genes, and no reason is known for the rest. V and J calls and clone size are those listed in that table; D and trimming were worked out from the DNA. The sample table contains around 320,000 clones; only one count was recorded for around 85% of them. The top ten hold about 2.1% of the sample.

The treatment or condition label, as the study defines it: approximately 18 received Ad26.COV2.S at low or high dose, single or two shots; about 5 received placebo; per-sample allocation not given. Repertoires of vaccine and placebo recipients were sequenced from samples collected on day 63 after the first injection. In Cohort 1b, some 25 adults aged 18-55 years were enrolled at a single site in Boston, USA, between 29 July and 7 August 2020. Ad26.COV2.S was a replication-incompetent adenovirus type 26 vector expressing a prefusion-stabilized SARS-CoV-2 spike protein from the original Wuhan strain. Of note for this clone: Its specific antigen is unknown. No much larger clonotype is one base removed from it; base qualities were not supplied.

The starting material was peripheral blood, obtained in a trial of Ad26.COV2.S vaccine versus placebo. The receptor comes from a person between 18 and 59 years old who received the Ad26.COV2.S COVID-19 vaccine or a placebo. The V and J genes are TRBV11-3 and TRBJ2-3; matching of 6 bases hints at TRBD2 as the D gene. At the DNA level, the sequence is TGTGCCAGCAGCTTAGGGCGGGGCGGGATTACAGATACGCAGTATTTT. It translates as CASSLGRGGITDTQYF.